Listed below are T cell receptor beta chains from one sample, sequenced in a study of T cells in Graves' hyperthyroidism and ophthalmopathy. TCRdb passed the multiplex PCR reads through MiXCR, listing each CDR3 protein once. In the table there are about 740,000 distinct CDR3 sequences, around 15% of which are singletons. The specimen sequenced was blood. Every receptor here comes from a woman between 18 and 30 years old with Graves' hyperthyroidism. Each CDR3 is given without its conserved first and last residue. Expanded clones get a size class; other rows say once, few or many, or leave the size out.

V gene	J gene	clone size	CDR3 length	CDR3 protein
TRBV5-4	TRBJ1-1	few	13	ASSFPQAGDTEAF
TRBV4-3	TRBJ2-1	NA	13	ASSPGLVFINEQF
TRBV5-6	TRBJ2-1	many	13	ASSLVGGVHNEQF
TRBV9	TRBJ1-2	few	12	ASSVASEDRRYT
TRBV12-5	TRBJ2-7	NA	12	ASGGLGTGYEQY
TRBV6-1	TRBJ2-5	NA	10	ASSDWEETQY
TRBV7-8	TRBJ2-7	NA	13	ASSAYRVSDYEQY
TRBV2	TRBJ2-1	many	15	ASSEVGGRSIWNEQF
TRBV2	TRBJ1-5	many	12	ASSEQASLIRQH
TRBV27	TRBJ2-7	many	13	ASSWGQGRWYEQY
TRBV4-1	TRBJ2-3	few	15	ASSQEDLRGPRDTQY
TRBV30	TRBJ1-5	many	11	AWSGRSNQPQH
TRBV5-5	TRBJ2-1	NA	18	ASSFYICSARRGSYNEQF
TRBV4-3	TRBJ2-7	NA	12	ASSRLGTSREQY
TRBV11-2	TRBJ2-5	NA	16	ASLLPGLAGRRQETQY
TRBV14	TRBJ2-3	many	15	ASSQPKMTGNTDTQY
TRBV6-2/TRBV6-3	TRBJ2-7	NA	12	ASILAGGPGEQY
TRBV30	TRBJ2-1	few	12	AWNGLALDNEQF
TRBV12-3/TRBV12-4	TRBJ2-1	many	14	ASSPSDGAPYNEQF
TRBV12-3/TRBV12-4	TRBJ2-5	many	13	ASSRLTGLRETQY
TRBV2	TRBJ2-2	many	11	ASRGDRVGELF
TRBV7-8	TRBJ2-3	many	13	ASSAGQGRTDTQY
TRBV24-1	TRBJ2-3	NA	12	TTSDYDWQGTQY
TRBV24-1	TRBJ2-7	NA	20	ATSELIPPGQGRDRSSYEQY
TRBV11-2	TRBJ2-3	many	14	ASSTRRAPPTDTQY
TRBV7-2	TRBJ2-3	few	15	ASSYSPAGVWSDTQY
TRBV5-6	TRBJ2-1	NA	15	ASSHIPGLAGNNEQF
TRBV28	TRBJ2-7	few	11	ASSFRTSDEQY
TRBV10-3	TRBJ2-3	NA	13	AISEGNRELDAQY
TRBV6-1	TRBJ2-2	many	14	ASRRIGTTRPGRLF
TRBV6-1	TRBJ2-1	many	13	ASSEGPGSGNEQF
TRBV13	TRBJ2-7	many	11	ASSPSPRGEQY
TRBV18	TRBJ2-7	NA	14	ASSPQAGQGSYEQY
TRBV20-1	TRBJ2-1	few	11	SARWGSDNEQF
TRBV28	TRBJ1-5	many	11	ASSFFTGKPQH
TRBV6-1	TRBJ2-2	NA	10	ARGEDAGELF
TRBV5-1	TRBJ2-5	many	12	ASSLTGGKETQY
TRBV2	TRBJ2-1	many	12	ASIGQGAINEQF
TRBV3-1	TRBJ1-2	many	13	ASSRVLDRFYGYT
TRBV6-2/TRBV6-3	TRBJ2-2	many	11	ASSQDSHGELF
TRBV27	TRBJ1-2	many	15	ASSSQTPQGGAYGYT
TRBV7-9	TRBJ1-6	few	16	ASSRVRDREGRNSPLH
TRBV12-5	TRBJ2-1	few	15	ASGLVWAGSVYNEQF
TRBV6-2/TRBV6-3	TRBJ2-5	many	11	ASSSSHQETQY
TRBV2	TRBJ1-6	few	13	ASSELNSYNSPLH
TRBV6-2/TRBV6-3	TRBJ2-2	few	16	ASNKRLAGAGITGELF
TRBV27	TRBJ2-1	many	13	ASNPGTSAYNEQF
TRBV20-1	TRBJ2-7	many	11	SAAGTATYEQY
TRBV7-6	TRBJ2-2	NA	16	ASSRLTDSISNTGELF
TRBV18	TRBJ2-1	NA	11	ASSGGPEGEQF
TRBV9	TRBJ2-7	NA	14	ASSVSGTSGSYEQY
TRBV7-2	TRBJ2-7	NA	14	ASSLGPGQGNYEQY